Listed below are T cell receptor beta chains from one sample, sequenced in a study of T-cell reconstitution after alpha-beta-depleted transplantation in children. TCRdb redid the calling of the PCR reads with MiXCR, one entry per CDR3 protein. This table has about 980,000 distinct CDR3 sequences, 25% to 30% appearing once. Specimen: PBMCs, mostly from graft donor cells, collected 360 days after TCRalphabeta/CD19-depleted stem cell transplant. All receptors come from a boy in the first two years of life who had a stem cell transplant for SCID, so the T cells may come from the graft donor. The CDR3 runs from the conserved cysteine through the conserved F or W. A D gene is named only where the DNA matches it firmly. Part of the rows lack a size; the others show once, few, many or a class for expanded clones.

D: TRBD2; V: TRBV7-6; J: TRBJ2-1; size: few; DNA: TGTGCCAGCAGCCGTTTAGCTGGGACTAGCGGGGGGCCTTACAATGAGCAGTTCTTC; CDR3: CASSRLAGTSGGPYNEQFF
D: NA; V: TRBV18; J: TRBJ2-5; size: few; DNA: TGTGCCAGCTCACCAATGGGCTTCGGAGAGACCCAGTACTTC; CDR3: CASSPMGFGETQYF
D: NA; V: TRBV15; J: TRBJ2-5; size: few; DNA: TGTGCCACCAGCAGTAAGTTCCCGCACCAAGAGACCCAGTACTTC; CDR3: CATSSKFPHQETQYF
D: NA; V: TRBV12-3/TRBV12-4; J: TRBJ2-3; size: many; DNA: TGTGCCAGCAGTTTCCAGGCTGGTCCGGATACGCAGTATTTT; CDR3: CASSFQAGPDTQYF
D: NA; V: TRBV10-2; J: TRBJ1-1; size: NA; DNA: TGCGCCAGCAGAGACGGACGGCCGAACACTGAAGCTTTCTTT; CDR3: CASRDGRPNTEAFF
D: TRBD2; V: TRBV6-2/TRBV6-3; J: TRBJ2-2; size: many; DNA: TGTGCCAGTAGAACTAGCGGGGGCTCCGGGGAGCTGTTTTTT; CDR3: CASRTSGGSGELFF
D: TRBD1; V: TRBV20-1; J: TRBJ2-1; size: few; DNA: TGCAGTGCCTTGTTATATACAGGGGTCCCTCTCAATGAGCAGTTCTTC; CDR3: CSALLYTGVPLNEQFF
D: NA; V: TRBV29-1; J: TRBJ1-2; size: few; DNA: TGCAGCGCCGCCCCAACAGGGAAGTATGGCTACACCTTC; CDR3: CSAAPTGKYGYTF
D: TRBD2; V: TRBV7-2; J: TRBJ2-1; size: NA; DNA: TGTGCCAGCAGCTTAGGGAATCTAGCGGGGAGGAATGAGCAGTTCTTC; CDR3: CASSLGNLAGRNEQFF
D: TRBD2; V: TRBV5-1; J: TRBJ2-1; size: many; DNA: TGCGCCAGCAGCCCGCCAGGGGGACTAGCGGGGGGCCTAACTAATGAGCAGTTCTTC; CDR3: CASSPPGGLAGGLTNEQFF
D: TRBD1; V: TRBV27; J: TRBJ2-7; size: many; DNA: TGTGCCAGCAGTTTCCGGGACAGGGACGAGCAGTACTTC; CDR3: CASSFRDRDEQYF
D: NA; V: TRBV12-3/TRBV12-4; J: TRBJ1-2; size: NA; DNA: TGTGCCAGCAGTTTAGAAGGGTTTTATGGCTACACCTTC; CDR3: CASSLEGFYGYTF
D: TRBD2; V: TRBV9; J: TRBJ2-1; size: NA; DNA: TGTGCCAGCAGCGTATTCGGGGGGGATTACAATGAGCAGTTCTTC; CDR3: CASSVFGGDYNEQFF
D: NA; V: TRBV18; J: TRBJ2-3; size: NA; DNA: TGTGCCAGCTCGTACAGGAAGGGCACAGATACGCAGTATTTT; CDR3: CASSYRKGTDTQYF
D: TRBD2; V: TRBV12-3/TRBV12-4; J: TRBJ2-1; size: NA; DNA: TGTGCCAGCCTGGGAGGGGCGGGGAGGCCCAATGAGCAGTTCTTC; CDR3: CASLGGAGRPNEQFF
D: NA; V: TRBV4-3; J: TRBJ1-1; size: NA; DNA: TGCGCCAGCAGCCAAGTCCTCATGGGGGCTGAAGCTTTCTTT; CDR3: CASSQVLMGAEAFF
D: TRBD1; V: TRBV18; J: TRBJ2-7; size: many; DNA: TGTGCCAGCAGTCCGGGACAGAACTACGAGCAGTACTTC; CDR3: CASSPGQNYEQYF
D: TRBD1; V: TRBV14; J: TRBJ2-2; size: NA; DNA: TGTGCCAGCAGCCAAGAAGTAGGGGGCAAGCACACCGGGGAGCTGTTTTTT; CDR3: CASSQEVGGKHTGELFF
D: NA; V: TRBV7-9; J: TRBJ2-3; size: NA; DNA: TGTGCCAGCGGTCAGGGGAAAGGGGGCACAGATACGCAGTATTTT; CDR3: CASGQGKGGTDTQYF
D: NA; V: TRBV12-3/TRBV12-4; J: TRBJ1-1; size: NA; DNA: TGTGCCAGCAGTCTAAGGGGGTGGTACGGTGAGATTGAAGCTTTCTTT; CDR3: CASSLRGWYGEIEAFF
D: NA; V: TRBV7-9; J: TRBJ1-1; size: few; DNA: TGTGCCAGCAGCGCAGGGAAGTACACTGAAGCTTTCTTT; CDR3: CASSAGKYTEAFF
D: NA; V: TRBV6-5; J: TRBJ2-1; size: few; DNA: TGTGCCAGCAGTTACTCGAGGGACTACAATGAGCAGTTCTTC; CDR3: CASSYSRDYNEQFF